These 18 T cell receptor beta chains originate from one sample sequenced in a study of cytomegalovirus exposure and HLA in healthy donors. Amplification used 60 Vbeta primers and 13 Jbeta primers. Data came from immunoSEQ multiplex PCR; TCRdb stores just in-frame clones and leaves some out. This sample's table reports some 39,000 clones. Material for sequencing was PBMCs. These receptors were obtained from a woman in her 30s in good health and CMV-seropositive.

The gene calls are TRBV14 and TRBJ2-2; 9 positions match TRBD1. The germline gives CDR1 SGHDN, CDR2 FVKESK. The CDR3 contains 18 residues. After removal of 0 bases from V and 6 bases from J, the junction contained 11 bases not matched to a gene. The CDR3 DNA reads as TGTGCCAGCAGCCAAGATTTGGGGACAGGGTGGAAATCCGGGGAGCTGTTTTTT. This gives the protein CASSQDLGTGWKSGELFF.

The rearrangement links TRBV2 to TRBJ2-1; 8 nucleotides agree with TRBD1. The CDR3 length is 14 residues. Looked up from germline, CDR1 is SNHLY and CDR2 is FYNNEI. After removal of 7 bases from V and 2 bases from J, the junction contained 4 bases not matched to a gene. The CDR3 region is CASKVTGAYNEQFF. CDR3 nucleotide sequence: TGTGCCAGCAAGGTGACAGGGGCCTACAATGAGCAGTTCTTC.

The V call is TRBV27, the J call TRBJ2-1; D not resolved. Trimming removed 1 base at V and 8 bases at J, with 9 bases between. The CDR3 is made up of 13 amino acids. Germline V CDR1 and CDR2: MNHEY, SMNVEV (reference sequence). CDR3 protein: CASSLFLSDEQFF. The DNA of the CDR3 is TGTGCCAGCAGTTTATTTTTGAGCGATGAGCAGTTCTTC.

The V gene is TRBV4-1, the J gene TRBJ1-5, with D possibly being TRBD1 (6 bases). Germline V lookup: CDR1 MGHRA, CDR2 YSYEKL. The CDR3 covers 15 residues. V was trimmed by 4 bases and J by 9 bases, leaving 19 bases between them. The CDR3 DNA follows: TGCGCCAGCAGCCGATTAGGGACACTTAGGTCGCCCCAGCATTTT. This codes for CASSRLGTLRSPQHF.

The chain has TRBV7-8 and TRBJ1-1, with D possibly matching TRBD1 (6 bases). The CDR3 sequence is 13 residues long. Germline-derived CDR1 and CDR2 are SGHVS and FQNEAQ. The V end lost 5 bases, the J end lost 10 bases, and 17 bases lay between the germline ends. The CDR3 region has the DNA TGTGCCAGCAGCCCCGAGGGGGGGTTGTCAGCTTTCTTT. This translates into CASSPEGGLSAFF.

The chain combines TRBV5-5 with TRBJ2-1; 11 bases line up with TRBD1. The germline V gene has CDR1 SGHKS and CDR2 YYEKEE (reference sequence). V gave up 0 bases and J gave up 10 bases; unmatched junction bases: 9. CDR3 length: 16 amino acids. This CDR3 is CASSLDPGQGVLEQFF. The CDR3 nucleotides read TGTGCCAGCAGCTTGGATCCGGGACAGGGGGTGTTGGAGCAGTTCTTC.

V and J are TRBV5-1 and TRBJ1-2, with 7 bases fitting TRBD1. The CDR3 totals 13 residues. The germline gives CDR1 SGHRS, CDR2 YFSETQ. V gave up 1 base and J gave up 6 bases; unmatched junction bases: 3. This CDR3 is CASSLSQGDGYTF. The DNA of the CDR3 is TGCGCCAGCAGCTTGAGCCAGGGGGATGGCTACACCTTC.

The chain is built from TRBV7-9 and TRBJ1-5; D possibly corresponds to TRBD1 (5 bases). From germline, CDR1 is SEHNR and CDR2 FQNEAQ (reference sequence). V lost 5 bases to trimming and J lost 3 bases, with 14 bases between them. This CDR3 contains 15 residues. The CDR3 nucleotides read TGTGCCAGCAGCCGACTAGCGGGGCACAATCAGCCCCAGCATTTT. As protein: CASSRLAGHNQPQHF.

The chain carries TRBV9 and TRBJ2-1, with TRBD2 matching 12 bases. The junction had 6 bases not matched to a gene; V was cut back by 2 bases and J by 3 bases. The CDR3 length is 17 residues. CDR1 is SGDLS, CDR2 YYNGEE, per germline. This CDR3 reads CASSVPSGGARYNEQFF. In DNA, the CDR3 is TGTGCCAGCAGCGTCCCTAGCGGGGGGGCGCGCTACAATGAGCAGTTCTTC. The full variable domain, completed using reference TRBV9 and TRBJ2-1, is DSGVTQTPKHLITATGQRVTLRCSPRSGDLSVYWYQQSLDQGLQFLIQYYNGEERAKGNILERFSAQQFPDLHSELNLSSLELGDSALYFCASSVPSGGARYNEQFFGPGTRLTVL.

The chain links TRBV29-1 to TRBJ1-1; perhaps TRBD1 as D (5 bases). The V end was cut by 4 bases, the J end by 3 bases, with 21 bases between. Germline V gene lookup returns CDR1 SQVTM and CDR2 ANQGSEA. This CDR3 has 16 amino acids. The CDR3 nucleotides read TGCAGCGTTGTCAATAACCAGGGATTTGGGGACACTGAAGCTTTCTTT. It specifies CSVVNNQGFGDTEAFF.

CDR3 region: CASSVPRQGSTQYF. In nucleotides, the CDR3 is TGTGCCAGCAGTGTACCCCGCCAGGGGTCAACGCAGTATTTT. J is TRBJ2-3 and V is TRBV28; D is possibly TRBD1 (6 bases). V shed 5 bases and J shed 9 bases, with 18 bases lying between them. CDR1 and CDR2 (germline): MDHEN, SYDVKM. This CDR3 has 14 residues.

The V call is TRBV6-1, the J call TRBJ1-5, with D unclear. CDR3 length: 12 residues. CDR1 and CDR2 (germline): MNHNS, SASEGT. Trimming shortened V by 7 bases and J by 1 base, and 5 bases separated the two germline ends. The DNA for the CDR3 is TGTGCCAGCACTCAGAGCAATCAGCCCCAGCATTTT. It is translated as CASTQSNQPQHF.

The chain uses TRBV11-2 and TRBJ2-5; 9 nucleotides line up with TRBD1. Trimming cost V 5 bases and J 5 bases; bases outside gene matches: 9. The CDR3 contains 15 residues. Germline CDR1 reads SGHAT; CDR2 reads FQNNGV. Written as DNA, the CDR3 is TGTGCCAGCAGCATTACCGGGACAGGGTACGAGACCCAGTACTTC. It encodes CASSITGTGYETQYF.

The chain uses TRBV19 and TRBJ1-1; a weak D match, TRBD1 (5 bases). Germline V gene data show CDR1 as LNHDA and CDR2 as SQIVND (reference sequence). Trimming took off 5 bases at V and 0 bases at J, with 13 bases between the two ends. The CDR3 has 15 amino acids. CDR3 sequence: CASSARGGMNTEAFF. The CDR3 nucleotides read TGTGCCAGTAGTGCCCGGGGGGGGATGAACACTGAAGCTTTCTTT. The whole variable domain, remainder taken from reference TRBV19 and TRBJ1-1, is DGGITQSPKYLFRKEGQNVTLSCEQNLNHDAMYWYRQDPGQGLRLIYYSQIVNDFQKGDIAEGYSVSREKKESFPLTVTSAQKNPTAFYLCASSARGGMNTEAFFGQGTRLTVV.

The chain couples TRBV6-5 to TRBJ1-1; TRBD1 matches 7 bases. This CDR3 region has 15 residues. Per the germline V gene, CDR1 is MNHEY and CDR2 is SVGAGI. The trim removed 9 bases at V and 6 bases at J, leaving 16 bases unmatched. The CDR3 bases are TGTGCCAGTATTCAGGGGGGCATGAAGTTTTCTGAAGCTTTCTTT. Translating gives CASIQGGMKFSEAFF.

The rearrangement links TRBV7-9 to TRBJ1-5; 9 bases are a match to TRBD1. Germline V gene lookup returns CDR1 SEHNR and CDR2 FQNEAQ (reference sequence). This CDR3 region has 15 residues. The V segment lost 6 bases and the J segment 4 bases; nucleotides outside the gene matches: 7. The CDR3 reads CASSTTGGRNQPQHF. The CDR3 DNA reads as TGTGCCAGCAGTACGACAGGGGGTAGGAATCAGCCCCAGCATTTT.

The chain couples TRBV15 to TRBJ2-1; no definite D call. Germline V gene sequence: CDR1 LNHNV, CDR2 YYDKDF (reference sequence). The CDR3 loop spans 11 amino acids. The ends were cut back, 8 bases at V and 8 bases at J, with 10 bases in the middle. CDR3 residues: CATSLSDEQFF. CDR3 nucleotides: TGTGCCACCTCGTTATCGGATGAGCAGTTCTTC.

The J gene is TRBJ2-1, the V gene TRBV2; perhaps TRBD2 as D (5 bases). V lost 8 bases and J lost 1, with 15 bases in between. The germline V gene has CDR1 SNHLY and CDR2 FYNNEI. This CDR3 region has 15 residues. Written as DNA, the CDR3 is TGTGCCAGCGTCTTGAGGACTCTTTCCTACAATGAGCAGTTCTTC. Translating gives CASVLRTLSYNEQFF.